A single sample gave rise to the 19 T cell receptor beta chains below, sequenced in a study of control samples from healthy donors and cancer patients. Sequencing used immunoSEQ multiplex PCR; TCRdb keeps in-frame clones, though not all of them. The sample has 150,000 to 200,000 clones, roughly 94% seen once. Sequencing was performed on blood. All receptors come from a woman younger than 35 in good health.

The chain employs TRBV6-1 and TRBJ1-3; D is undetermined. This CDR3 is built from 16 residues. Trimming took 4 bases from V and 4 from J, leaving 17 bases between them. The germline V gene has CDR1 MNHNS and CDR2 SASEGT. The CDR3 DNA follows: TGTGCCAGCAGTGTTACCTGGCGGGCTGCAGGAAACACCATATATTTT. It codes for CASSVTWRAAGNTIYF.

The chain combines TRBV7-2 with TRBJ1-4, with a tentative D call TRBD1 (6 bases). With 3 bases removed from V and 4 bases from J, the gap between germline ends came to 9 bases. CDR3 length: 14 residues. Per germline, CDR1 SGHTA and CDR2 FQGNSA. The CDR3 region is CASSLRQDNEKLFF. CDR3 in DNA: TGTGCCAGCAGCTTGAGACAGGATAATGAAAAACTGTTTTTT.

This chain links TRBV10-1 with TRBJ2-2; 10 nucleotides match TRBD1. Trimming at V came to 8 bases and at J to 4 bases, leaving 4 bases not matched to a gene. CDR3 length: 14 amino acids. Germline values: CDR1 WNHNN, CDR2 SYGVQD (reference sequence). CDR3 in amino acids: CASSRQGATGELFF. The CDR3 DNA reads as TGCGCCAGCTCCAGACAGGGGGCCACCGGGGAGCTGTTTTTT.

The V gene is TRBV19, the J gene TRBJ1-1; perhaps TRBD1 as D (6 bases). From germline, CDR1 is LNHDA and CDR2 SQIVND (reference sequence). The CDR3 consists of 15 residues. Trimming shortened V by 4 bases and J by 3 bases, and 15 bases separated the two germline ends. The CDR3 coding sequence is TGTGCCAGTAGTAAAGGGGGGGCAGGGGACACTGAAGCTTTCTTT. Residues: CASSKGGAGDTEAFF.

The V and J genes are TRBV21-1 and TRBJ2-7; the D call TRBD1 from the table was never checked on the DNA. TRBV21-1 is annotated as a pseudogene. This CDR3 comprises 14 residues. The CDR3: CASILPGTGGEQYF. Written as DNA, the CDR3 is TGTGCCAGCATCCTTCCTGGGACAGGGGGTGAGCAGTACTTC.

This clone showed up just a few times. The chain combines TRBV9 with TRBJ2-4, with 7 bases that match TRBD2. V shed 0 bases, J shed 8 bases, and the junction held 14 bases outside the gene matches. The CDR3 contains 17 residues. The germline CDR1 and CDR2 sequences are SGDLS and YYNGEE. The CDR3 bases are TGTGCCAGCAGCGTAGATGCCCCTCAGGCGGGGGTAGACATTCAGTACTTC. This codes for CASSVDAPQAGVDIQYF.

The CDR3 is CASSLTFREQFF. The DNA for the CDR3 is TGCGCCAGCAGCCTTACTTTCCGCGAGCAGTTCTTC. This rearrangement joins TRBV5-1 to TRBJ2-1; D uncertain. The germline gives CDR1 SGHRS, CDR2 YFSETQ. Trimming left V 4 bases short and J 10 bases short, with 12 bases between. The length of the CDR3 is 12 residues.

The V call is TRBV27, the J call TRBJ1-4; no firm D call. This CDR3 region has 15 residues. Germline CDR1 and CDR2: MNHEY and SMNVEV (reference sequence). Trimming pared 2 bases from V and 3 bases from J, leaving 10 bases between. In nucleotides, the CDR3 is TGTGCCAGCAGTTTAGGGTCCAGCCCTAATGAAAAACTGTTTTTT. Amino acids: CASSLGSSPNEKLFF.

The rearrangement links TRBV15 to TRBJ1-5, with D tentatively TRBD1 (6 bases). The CDR3 has 13 residues. V was clipped by 8 bases and J by 4 bases, with 12 bases between them. The germline gives CDR1 LNHNV, CDR2 YYDKDF (reference sequence). The chain's CDR3 is CATQTGRNQPQHF. The CDR3 bases are TGTGCCACCCAAACAGGGAGAAATCAGCCCCAGCATTTT.

The count of this clone is one. V gene TRBV29-1 combines with J gene TRBJ1-2, with 8 bases fitting TRBD1. This CDR3 region has 12 residues. Germline CDR1 is SQVTM and CDR2 is ANQGSEA. With 6 bases clipped from V and 8 bases from J, the junction kept 8 bases outside the gene matches. The CDR3 sequence: CSVNQGAGGYTF. The CDR3 DNA reads as TGCAGCGTCAATCAGGGGGCCGGGGGCTACACCTTC.

The chain carries TRBV18 and TRBJ1-1, with a possible D match to TRBD1 (6 bases). The CDR3 has 15 amino acids. Germline assignment: CDR1 KGHSH and CDR2 LQKENI. Trimming left V 5 bases short and J 1 base short, with 14 bases between. CDR3 region: CASSGQRLPNTEAFF. CDR3 nucleotide sequence: TGTGCCAGCTCAGGACAGCGCCTACCGAACACTGAAGCTTTCTTT.

The rearrangement links TRBV18 to TRBJ1-2, with D perhaps matching TRBD1 (5 bases). Germline lookup yields CDR1 KGHSH and CDR2 LQKENI. CDR3 length: 13 residues. The V end was cut by 1 base, the J end by 8 bases, with 11 bases between. The CDR3: CASSPRERGGYTF. CDR3 in DNA: TGTGCCAGCTCACCACGGGAAAGGGGAGGCTACACCTTC.

This clone was seen a single time. This sequence joins TRBV19 and TRBJ1-6; D unclear. Germline V gives CDR1 LNHDA, CDR2 SQIVND (reference sequence). Trimming stripped 7 bases from V and 5 bases from J, with 9 bases between. The CDR3 spans 13 residues. The chain's CDR3 is CASKPTDNSPLHF. The CDR3 nucleotides are TGTGCCAGTAAGCCGACCGATAATTCACCCCTCCACTTT. The variable domain in full, completed from reference TRBV19 and TRBJ1-6, reads DGGITQSPKYLFRKEGQNVTLSCEQNLNHDAMYWYRQDPGQGLRLIYYSQIVNDFQKGDIAEGYSVSREKKESFPLTVTSAQKNPTAFYLCASKPTDNSPLHFGNGTRLTVT.

The J gene is TRBJ2-7, the V gene TRBV10-2; TRBD2 matches at 10 bases. Germline lookup yields CDR1 WSHSY and CDR2 SAAADI. Trimming removed 3 bases from V and 0 bases from J; junction bases left unmatched: 5. The length of the CDR3 is 16 residues. This CDR3 reads CASSDLLAGLSYEQYF. CDR3 in DNA: TGCGCCAGCAGTGATTTACTAGCGGGACTCTCCTACGAGCAGTACTTC.

V and J are TRBV9 and TRBJ2-1; 9 positions agree with TRBD1. Germline CDR1 is SGDLS and CDR2 is YYNGEE. The CDR3 extends over 14 amino acids. V was pared by 6 bases and J by 5 bases, with 6 bases of the junction left unmatched. The CDR3 loop is CASMPGQGDNEQFF. As DNA, the CDR3 is TGTGCCAGCATGCCGGGACAGGGAGACAATGAGCAGTTCTTC. Full variable domain (remainder filled in from reference TRBV9 and TRBJ2-1): DSGVTQTPKHLITATGQRVTLRCSPRSGDLSVYWYQQSLDQGLQFLIQYYNGEERAKGNILERFSAQQFPDLHSELNLSSLELGDSALYFCASMPGQGDNEQFFGPGTRLTVL.

The chain recombines TRBV19 with TRBJ2-2; D gene ambiguous. The germline CDR1 and CDR2 sequences are LNHDA and SQIVND (reference sequence). Trimming left V 1 base short and J 0 bases short, with 6 bases between. The CDR3 contains 15 residues. The CDR3 sequence is CASSIAVTNTGELFF. The CDR3 DNA reads as TGTGCCAGTAGTATAGCAGTCACGAACACCGGGGAGCTGTTTTTT.

J is TRBJ1-1 and V is TRBV7-9; no clear D gene. CDR3 length equals 13 residues. V lost 8 bases, J lost 5 bases, and 15 bases lay in between. Germline assignment: CDR1 SEHNR and CDR2 FQNEAQ (reference sequence). DNA of the CDR3: TGTGCCAGCCTAGCGCCGGGGTGGACTGAAGCTTTCTTT. This codes for CASLAPGWTEAFF.

This clone was picked up one time. The chain recombines TRBV28 with TRBJ2-5; 14 bases align to TRBD2. Germline-derived CDR1 and CDR2 are MDHEN and SYDVKM. Unmatched junction bases numbered 18, after V lost 10 bases and J lost 2 bases. The CDR3 consists of 19 residues. CDR3 loop: CANRPPGLAGVRSQETQYF. CDR3 coding DNA: TGTGCCAATCGCCCTCCGGGACTAGCGGGAGTACGATCTCAAGAGACCCAGTACTTC.

The V call is TRBV28, the J call TRBJ2-7; 8 bases are shared with TRBD1. The CDR3 spans 15 residues. CDR1 is MDHEN and CDR2 is SYDVKM in the germline V gene. V lost 5 bases and J lost 1; bases outside the gene matches: 7. CDR3 in DNA: TGTGCCAGCAGTCCGGGACAGGCGGTGTCCTACGAGCAGTACTTC. Translated: CASSPGQAVSYEQYF.